This T cell receptor (beta chain) emerged from a study of identical twins. Study-level results: A partial confounding effect on zero-insertion analyses could come from invariant MAIT and iNKT cells. In beta out-of-frame sequences, the excess sharing between twins was weaker. Insertions were fewer in abundant cord blood beta clonotypes, whereas memory repertoires showed none of this pattern.

One entry per CDR3 protein results from TCRdb running MiXCR on the 5' RACE reads. Among 300,000 to 400,000 distinct CDR3 sequences listed, roughly an eighth were seen once. This clonotype was recorded many times. Its target is not known. CDR1 LGHDT and CDR2 YNNKEL come from the germline V gene (reference sequence). V lost 6 bases and J lost 5; bases outside the gene matches: 15. The CDR3 length is 16 residues. In addition, the sample was reused for a study of yellow fever vaccine responses in identical twins. That source adds: Reports say the vaccine T cell response in twins looked partly convergent and partly personalized.

The TCR comes from a woman in her late teens or twenties in good health. The J gene is TRBJ2-5, the V gene TRBV3-1; TRBD2 matches at 7 bases. The sample taken for sequencing was CD8+ T cells sorted from blood. The CDR3 nucleotides are TGTGCCAGCAGTTCCGAAATAGCGGGCCGCCTGGAGACCCAGTACTTC. It encodes CASSSEIAGRLETQYF.